This T cell receptor (beta chain) stems from a study of blood T cell repertoires in COVID-19. In the study overall: T cells, B-cell-depleted T cells, or PBMCs provided the cDNA or gDNA that served as material.

Seattle patients were enrolled during active infection and followed longitudinally. Assay used: immunoSEQ multiplex PCR; TCRdb lists only in-frame clones, some missing. The table lists 250,000 to 350,000 clones, about 90% of them singletons. This CDR3 has 18 residues. Germline V gene lookup returns CDR1 SGHTA and CDR2 FQGNSA. Trimming removed 5 bases from V and 4 bases from J; junction bases left unmatched: 9. The source material was peripheral blood. The chain combines TRBV7-2 with TRBJ2-2; 14 positions match TRBD2. The sequence came from a woman aged 45-65 years with COVID-19, enrolled during active disease. The chain's CDR3 is CASSAEKTSGRATGELFF. Written as DNA, the CDR3 is TGTGCCAGCAGCGCAGAGAAGACTAGCGGGAGGGCCACCGGGGAGCTGTTTTTT.